This T cell receptor beta chain was retrieved from a study of cytomegalovirus exposure and HLA in healthy donors (dated by TCRdb to the late 2010s). For the wider study: In an earlier analysis of roughly 500 of the donors, around 300 Gb of sequence data and 117 million unique TCR beta sequences from about 190 million T cells were reported. To decide whether each TCR beta V gene segment behaved as functional or pseudogenic, an earlier analysis of several hundred of the donors relied on high-throughput TCR beta sequencing. Every repertoire in the discovery cohort had been generated on one and the same sequencing platform. Approximately 300 gigabases of sequencing data and approximately 93 million unique TCR sequences were included in an early release covering about 700 HLA-typed donors. Four to six DR-DQ haplotypes were handled as single units for association and clustering, since linkage in the cohort was strong. Along with the approximately 650-subject first cohort, a separate validation cohort of over a hundred different subjects was used. On average, around 230,000 unique TCR beta nucleotide sequences were sequenced per donor among a few hundred genotyped donors of the cohort, with about 19% of those sequences being non-productive. The later analysis used no new phenotypic data to find candidate immune exposures, relying instead on TCR beta sequences and their occurrence across donors. To predict cytomegalovirus infection status, the study brought together high-throughput TCR immunosequencing, statistical association of individual TCRs with disease status, and machine learning. Typing coverage differed by locus: A, B, C, DRB1 and DQB1 were typed in about 620-640 donors, DQA1 in about 550, DPA1 in around 600, and DPB1 in about 450. Donor age, sex, ethnicity and CMV serostatus were compiled together with the repertoire data. A later genetic analysis used genome-wide SNP genotypes for about 55% of the 666 donors, treating that subset as a discovery cohort. Using immunosequencing, the study profiled T cell repertoires from 550 to 750 subjects and related those repertoires to cytomegalovirus serostatus. A later analysis re-examined previously published TCR beta repertoires from several hundred donors and added high-resolution HLA genotyping to investigate patterns of TCR occurrence. Both class I and class II loci were covered by HLA typing, at four-digit resolution. Among the approximately 430 genotyped donors, 81% belonged to the genetic ancestry cluster associated with self-reported Caucasian donors. The aim of the study was to test whether cataloging public T cell receptors could identify signatures of past pathogen exposure. What the study reported, not specific to this receptor: In a later genetic analysis, fewer N-insertions in productive TCRs were reported among donors in an Asian-associated ancestry cluster than the roughly 710-donor mean. A later analysis reported that several top co-occurrence clusters appeared linked to parvovirus B19, influenza, CMV and Epstein-Barr virus. Correlated functional status among segregating V segments might reflect linkage disequilibrium, but an unknown experimental factor could not be ruled out. The study gave a list of 150 to 200 TCR beta chains associated with cytomegalovirus. A cluster of highly shared sequence variants was judged likely to be a technical artifact of the sequencing pipeline. A few of the identified cytomegalovirus-associated TCR beta chains were confirmed in vitro to be specific for cytomegalovirus antigens. A further reported finding was that TCR beta sequences accurately predicted the HLA-A and HLA-B alleles for most subjects in the first cohort. In a later analysis, most CMV-associated TCR beta chains were found to appear HLA-restricted, with HLA associations seemingly driven largely by CMV exposure. While some public TCRs were present in many individuals, most TCR sequences turned up only very rarely across donors. Broadly in line with IMGT annotations, most TCR beta V segments showed up in productive rearrangements about 90% or about 30% of the time in an earlier analysis of several hundred of the donors. Because HLA typing was unavailable for some donors at each locus, only the typed subset was used in association tests. In a later analysis, HLA-associated TCR beta chains showed more clonal expansion and lower generation probabilities than non-associated chains that were equally common. Some IMGT-functional V segments, including TRBV6-2 and TRBV6-3, could not be distinguished by the 87-base-pair reads and were therefore excluded. When HLA alleles, especially DR and DQ, strongly co-occurred, attributing TCR associations to individual alleles was difficult. In both the original and validation cohorts, the classifier was reported to diagnose cytomegalovirus status with high specificity and sensitivity. In this cohort, only TCR beta chains were sequenced, and detectable features were limited by the absence of alpha or paired-chain data. In a later genetic analysis, a missense DCLRE1C variant was associated with V-gene and J-gene trimming of TCR beta chains, and the association was replicated in an independent cohort. Sequencing depth was assumed to be roughly uniform across donors in the presence/absence analyses, though that assumption may not hold. Specific HLA alleles were associated with 15,000 to 20,000 TCR beta sequences at a false discovery rate of 0.05 in a later analysis. The authors suggested that the approach could potentially be extended to other disease states and immunological phenotypes. The earlier analysis of approximately 540 of the donors excluded some 16 rarely observed V segments, including chromosome 9 orphons, because counts were too low. The only immune exposure information available for the cohort was CMV serostatus. A later analysis found that TCR association rates varied across HLA loci, with DRB1 alleles showing the most associated TCRs and HLA-C alleles the fewest.

The library relied on the immunoSEQ multiplex PCR assay. The multiplex PCR relied on a mix of 60 forward primers for TCR Vbeta segments and 13 reverse primers for TCR Jbeta segments. Amplification of the CDR3 region of rearranged TCR beta genes was performed with a multiplex PCR assay on genomic DNA. Amplified TCR beta libraries were sequenced as 87-base-pair reads on the Illumina HiSeq System. As for how the authors treated the data: In a later analysis, roughly 80 million unique TCR beta chains were counted across the approximately 640 repertoires, and around 10 million of these chains were shared by at least two donors. Raw reads were error-corrected and collapsed into unique sequences by a nearest-neighbor algorithm in which closely related sequences were merged to remove PCR and sequencing errors. V, D and J gene segments were assigned by aligning CDR3 sequences to IMGT reference sequences. For a sequence to be retained, a match of at least six nucleotides to both a V gene segment and a J gene segment was required. A rearrangement counted as productive if the CDR3 had no stop codons and remained in frame with V and J, and every other rearrangement counted as non-productive. CDR3 was defined by IMGT convention, running from the second conserved V-encoded cysteine to the conserved J-encoded phenylalanine. In an earlier analysis of around 640 of the donors, sequences lacking an unambiguous match to a single V gene segment were excluded. In an earlier analysis of 587 of the donors, V segments were called functional above 56.7% productive rearrangements and were called segregating when the between-donor standard deviation exceeded 5%. To diagnose cytomegalovirus status from the catalog of TCR beta chain sequences, a statistical classification framework was built. V and J gene assignment, in a later analysis, came from comparing TCR nucleotide sequences with IMGT/GENE-DB human TR gene sequences. In a later analysis, CDR3 sequences and most-parsimonious VDJ recombination scenarios were assigned using the TCRdist pipeline. In a later analysis, every TCR beta chain was defined by the combination of its CDR3 amino acid sequence and its V-gene family, and reads without a unique V-gene family were dropped. In a later analysis, approximately 590 highly shared, low-generation-probability nucleotide sequences were removed to address suspected cross-contamination and a sequencing artifact. In a later analysis, a clonal expansion index was calculated for each public chain from normalized within-repertoire ranks of inferred template counts. A later analysis computed generation probabilities with a VDJ recombination model fitted to out-of-frame rearrangements, and checked the results against IGoR. Hypergeometric tests were used in a later analysis to score TCR-TCR, TCR-HLA and TCR-CMV co-occurrence, with a repertoire-size bias correction applied to the TCR pairs. In a later analysis, false discovery rates were estimated by permuting HLA or CMV assignments 20 times. In a later analysis, co-occurring TCRs were grouped with DBSCAN, and TCRdist sequence similarity was added when clustering was performed within HLA-allele-positive subsets. Co-occurrence clustering excluded repertoires with fewer than 30,000 or more than 120,000 public chains, plus five with anomalous nucleotide sharing. Not all clones reach the TCRdb copy of this immuneACCESS table, which keeps in-frame sequences only. Checked studies attribute under half of the gap to unresolved V genes and leave the rest unexplained. The V and J calls and clone size come from that table; D and trimming were worked out from the DNA. The sample has about 96,000 clones on record, roughly 74% of them singletons. Around an eighth of the sample rests with the top ten.

For CDR1 and CDR2, the germline V gene lists SGHRS and YFSETQ. The CDR3 numbers 13 residues from cysteine through phenylalanine. The sequence is cut down to CDR3 DNA, 39 bases in frame from base 1. Trimming accounts for 4 bases at V and 2 bases at J, while the number of junction bases matched to no gene is 3. The cohort was made up of hundreds of healthy bone marrow donors. At the time of sampling, every cohort member was nominally healthy, though immune exposures that went unrecorded were likely present. The donor was CMV seropositive and belonged to the group of 250 to 300 seropositive cohort members. Each donor provided a peripheral blood sample, and peripheral blood mononuclear cells were used for TCR beta sequencing. The Qiagen DNeasy Blood Extraction Kit was used to extract genomic DNA from the blood cell samples. About this clone itself: The specificity of this receptor is unknown. It has no much larger one-base neighbor in the sample; base qualities were not kept.

The specimen sequenced was PBMCs. The source of this sequence is a woman aged 70-85 years in good health and CMV-seropositive. In this chain, TRBV5-1 is recombined with TRBJ2-7, with 7 central nucleotides matching TRBD1. Here the CDR3 is given as CASSRDRAYEQYF. The base sequence is TGCGCCAGCAGCAGGGACAGAGCCTACGAGCAGTACTTC. With all but the CDR3 taken from the reference TRBV5-1 and TRBJ2-7 genes, the full variable domain is: KAGVTQTPRYLIKTRGQQVTLSCSPISGHRSVSWYQQTPGQGLQFLFEYFSETQRNKGNFPGRFSGRQFSNSRSEMNVSTLELGDSALYLCASSRDRAYEQYFGPGTRLTVT.